The clone carrying this TCR beta chain was picked up a small number of times. The antigen is unknown. Cultured CD4+ T-cell DNA underwent Oncomine TCR Beta short-read sequencing. Each CDR3 protein gets one entry after TCRdb re-called the PCR reads with MiXCR. The sample contains roughly 17,000 distinct CDR3 sequences, more than 25% of which appear only once. Treatment specified: approximately 9-day PBMC culture with coronavirus spike peptide pools or control peptides (ViraFEST assay). The sample originates from a study of vaccination and CD4 T cells after COVID-19. Study overall: Control cultures used a CEFX viral epitope pool, an HIV-1 Nef peptide pool, or no peptide.

This clonotype was obtained from a human donor with COVID-19. Specimen: cultured CD4+ T cells from blood.

The CDR3 here is CASYSRDPGQSYGYTF. In DNA form, the CDR3 reads TGTGCCAGCTATTCGCGGGATCCCGGACAGAGCTATGGCTACACCTTC. V usage is TRBV6-1 and J usage is TRBJ1-2, with a weak D call TRBD1 (6 bases). This CDR3 has 16 residues. The V end was cut by 8 bases, the J end by 4 bases, with 23 bases between. CDR1 is MNHNS and CDR2 is SASEGT in the germline V gene.